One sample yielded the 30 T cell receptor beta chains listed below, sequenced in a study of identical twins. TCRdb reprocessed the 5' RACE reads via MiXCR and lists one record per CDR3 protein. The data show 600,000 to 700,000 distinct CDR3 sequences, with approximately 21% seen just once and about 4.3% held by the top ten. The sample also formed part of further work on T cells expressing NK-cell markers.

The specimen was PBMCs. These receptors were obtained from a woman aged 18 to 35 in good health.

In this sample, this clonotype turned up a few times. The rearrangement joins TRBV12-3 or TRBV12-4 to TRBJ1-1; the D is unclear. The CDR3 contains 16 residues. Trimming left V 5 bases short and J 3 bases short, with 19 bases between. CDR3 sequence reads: CASSIEGGVRHTEAFF. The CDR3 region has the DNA TGTGCCAGCAGTATTGAAGGAGGAGTTCGTCACACTGAAGCTTTCTTT.

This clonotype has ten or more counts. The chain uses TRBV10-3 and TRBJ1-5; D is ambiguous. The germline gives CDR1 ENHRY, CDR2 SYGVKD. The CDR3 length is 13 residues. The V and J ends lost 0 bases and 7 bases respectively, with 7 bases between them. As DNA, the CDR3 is TGTGCCATCAGTGAGTCCTCCGAACAGCCCCAGCATTTT. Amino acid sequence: CAISESSEQPQHF.

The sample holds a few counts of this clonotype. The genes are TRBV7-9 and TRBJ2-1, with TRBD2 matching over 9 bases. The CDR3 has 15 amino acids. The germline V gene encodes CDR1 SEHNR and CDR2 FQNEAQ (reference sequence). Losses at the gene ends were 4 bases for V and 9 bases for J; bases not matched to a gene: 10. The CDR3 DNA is TGTGCCAGCAGCTACACCTCGCGGGGGGGCGTTGAGCAGTTCTTC. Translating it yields CASSYTSRGGVEQFF.

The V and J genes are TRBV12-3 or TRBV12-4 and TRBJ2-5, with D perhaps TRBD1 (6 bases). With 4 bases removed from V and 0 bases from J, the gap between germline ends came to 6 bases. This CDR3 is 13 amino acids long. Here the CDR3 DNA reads TGTGCCAGCAGTTGGACAGACCAAGAGACCCAGTACTTC. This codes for CASSWTDQETQYF.

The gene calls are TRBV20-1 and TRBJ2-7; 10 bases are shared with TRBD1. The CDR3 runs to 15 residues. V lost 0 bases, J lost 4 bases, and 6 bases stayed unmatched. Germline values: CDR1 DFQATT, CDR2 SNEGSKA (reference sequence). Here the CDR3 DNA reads TGCAGTGCTAGAGAAGGGGACAGGGGTGGGTACGAGCAGTACTTC. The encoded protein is CSAREGDRGGYEQYF.

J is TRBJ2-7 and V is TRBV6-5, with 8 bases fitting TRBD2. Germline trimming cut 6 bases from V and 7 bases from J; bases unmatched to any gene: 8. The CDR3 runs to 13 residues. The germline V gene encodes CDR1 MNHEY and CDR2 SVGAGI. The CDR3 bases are TGTGCCAGCAGCTTAGCGGGACTGGGGGAGCAGTACTTC. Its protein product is CASSLAGLGEQYF.

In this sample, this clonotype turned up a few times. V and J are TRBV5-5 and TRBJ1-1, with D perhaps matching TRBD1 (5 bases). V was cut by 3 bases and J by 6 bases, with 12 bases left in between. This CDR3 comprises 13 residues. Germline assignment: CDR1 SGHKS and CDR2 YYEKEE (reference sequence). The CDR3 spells CASSSRVNPEAFF. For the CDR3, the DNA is TGTGCCAGCAGCTCCAGGGTAAACCCTGAAGCTTTCTTT. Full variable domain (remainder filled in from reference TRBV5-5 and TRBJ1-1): DAGVTQSPTHLIKTRGQQVTLRCSPISGHKSVSWYQQVLGQGPQFIFQYYEKEERGRGNFPDRFSARQFPNYSSELNVNALLLGDSALYLCASSSRVNPEAFFGQGTRLTVV.

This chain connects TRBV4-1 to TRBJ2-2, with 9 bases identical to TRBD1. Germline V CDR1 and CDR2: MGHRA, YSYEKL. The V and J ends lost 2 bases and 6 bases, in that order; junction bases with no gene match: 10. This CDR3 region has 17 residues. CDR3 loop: CASSQSGQGRFPGELFF. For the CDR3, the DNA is TGCGCCAGCAGCCAATCGGGACAGGGAAGATTTCCCGGGGAGCTGTTTTTT.

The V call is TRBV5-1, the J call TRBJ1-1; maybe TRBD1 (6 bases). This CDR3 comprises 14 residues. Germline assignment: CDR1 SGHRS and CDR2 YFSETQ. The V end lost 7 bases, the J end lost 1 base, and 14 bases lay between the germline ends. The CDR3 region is CASRDSTGNTEAFF. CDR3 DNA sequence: TGCGCCAGCCGAGACTCGACAGGGAACACTGAAGCTTTCTTT.

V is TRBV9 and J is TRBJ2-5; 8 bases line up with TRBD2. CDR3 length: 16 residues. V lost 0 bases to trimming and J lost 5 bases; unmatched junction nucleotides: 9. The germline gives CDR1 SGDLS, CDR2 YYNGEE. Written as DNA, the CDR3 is TGTGCCAGCAGCGTAGGAGGTAGCGGGACGGGGGAGACCCAGTACTTC. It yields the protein CASSVGGSGTGETQYF.

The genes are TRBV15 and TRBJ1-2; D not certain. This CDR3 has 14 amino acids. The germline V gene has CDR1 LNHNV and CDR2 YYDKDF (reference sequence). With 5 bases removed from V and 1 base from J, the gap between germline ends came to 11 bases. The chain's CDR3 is CATSGTTVNYGYTF. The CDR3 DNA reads TGTGCCACCAGCGGAACTACAGTTAACTATGGCTACACCTTC. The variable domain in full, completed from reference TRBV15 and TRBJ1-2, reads DAMVIQNPRYQVTQFGKPVTLSCSQTLNHNVMYWYQQKSSQAPKLLFHYYDKDFNNEADTPDNFQSRRPNTSFCFLDIRSPGLGDTAMYLCATSGTTVNYGYTFGSGTRLTVV.

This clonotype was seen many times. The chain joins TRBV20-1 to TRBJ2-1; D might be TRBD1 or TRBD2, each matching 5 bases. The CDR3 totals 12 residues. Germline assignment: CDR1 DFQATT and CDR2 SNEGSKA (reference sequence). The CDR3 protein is CSPGPSRFEQFF. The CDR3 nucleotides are TGCAGCCCGGGACCGAGCCGATTTGAGCAGTTCTTC.

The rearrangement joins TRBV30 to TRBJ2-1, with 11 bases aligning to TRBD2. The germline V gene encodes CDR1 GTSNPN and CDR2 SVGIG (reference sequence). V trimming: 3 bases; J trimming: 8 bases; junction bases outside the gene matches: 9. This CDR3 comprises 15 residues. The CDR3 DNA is TGTGCCTGGAGCGGGGGGACTAGCGGTGGGGATGAGCAGTTCTTC. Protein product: CAWSGGTSGGDEQFF.

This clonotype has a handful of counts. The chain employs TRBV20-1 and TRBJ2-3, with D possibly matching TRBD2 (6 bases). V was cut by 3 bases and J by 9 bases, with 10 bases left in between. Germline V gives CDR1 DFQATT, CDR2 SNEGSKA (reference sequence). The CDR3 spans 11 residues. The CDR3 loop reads CSASGSWTQYF. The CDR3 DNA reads TGCAGTGCTAGCGGGAGTTGGACGCAGTATTTT.

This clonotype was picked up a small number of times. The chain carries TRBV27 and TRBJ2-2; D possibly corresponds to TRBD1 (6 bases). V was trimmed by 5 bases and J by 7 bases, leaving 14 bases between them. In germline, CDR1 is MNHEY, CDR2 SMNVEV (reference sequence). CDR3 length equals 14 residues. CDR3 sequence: CASSATGRVGELFF. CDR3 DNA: TGTGCCAGCAGTGCGACAGGTCGGGTCGGGGAGCTGTTTTTT.

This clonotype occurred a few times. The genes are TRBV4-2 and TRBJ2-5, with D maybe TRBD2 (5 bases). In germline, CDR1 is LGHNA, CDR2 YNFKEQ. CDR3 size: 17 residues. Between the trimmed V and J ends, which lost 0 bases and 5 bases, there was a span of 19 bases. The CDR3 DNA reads TGTGCCAGCAGCCAAGATCCGGCGGGCGACCGTCAGGAGACCCAGTACTTC. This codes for CASSQDPAGDRQETQYF.

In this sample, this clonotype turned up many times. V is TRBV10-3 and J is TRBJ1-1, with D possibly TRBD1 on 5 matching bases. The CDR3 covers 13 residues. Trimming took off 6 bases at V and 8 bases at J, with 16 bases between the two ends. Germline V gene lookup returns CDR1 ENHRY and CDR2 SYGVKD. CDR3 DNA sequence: TGTGCCATCAGGAGCCGGGACGGATGGGAAGCTTTCTTT. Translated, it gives CAIRSRDGWEAFF.

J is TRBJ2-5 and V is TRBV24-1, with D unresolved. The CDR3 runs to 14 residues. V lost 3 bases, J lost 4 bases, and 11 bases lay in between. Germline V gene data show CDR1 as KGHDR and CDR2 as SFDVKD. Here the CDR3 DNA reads TGTGCCACCAGTGATAGCCTTTCCTCAGAGACCCAGTACTTC. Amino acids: CATSDSLSSETQYF.

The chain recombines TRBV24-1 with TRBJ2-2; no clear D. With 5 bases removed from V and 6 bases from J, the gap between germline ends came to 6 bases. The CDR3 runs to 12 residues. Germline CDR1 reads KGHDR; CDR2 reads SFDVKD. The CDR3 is CATSGAPGELFF. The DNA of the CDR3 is TGTGCCACCAGTGGGGCCCCCGGGGAGCTGTTTTTT.

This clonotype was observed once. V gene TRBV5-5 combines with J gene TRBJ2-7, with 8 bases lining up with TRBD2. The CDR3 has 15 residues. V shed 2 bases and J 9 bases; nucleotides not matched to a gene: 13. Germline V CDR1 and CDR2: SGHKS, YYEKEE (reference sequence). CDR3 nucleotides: TGTGCCAGCAGCTTTCGATTCGGGCGGGAGGCGGCGCAGTACTTC. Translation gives CASSFRFGREAAQYF. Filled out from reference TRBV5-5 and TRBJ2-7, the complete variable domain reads DAGVTQSPTHLIKTRGQQVTLRCSPISGHKSVSWYQQVLGQGPQFIFQYYEKEERGRGNFPDRFSARQFPNYSSELNVNALLLGDSALYLCASSFRFGREAAQYFGPGTRLTVT.

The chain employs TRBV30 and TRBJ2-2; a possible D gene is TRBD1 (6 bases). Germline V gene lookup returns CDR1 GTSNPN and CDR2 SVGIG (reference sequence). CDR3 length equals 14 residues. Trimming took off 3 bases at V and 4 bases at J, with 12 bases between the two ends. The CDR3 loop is CAWSRGYGTGELFF. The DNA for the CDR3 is TGTGCCTGGAGCAGGGGATATGGCACCGGGGAGCTGTTTTTT.

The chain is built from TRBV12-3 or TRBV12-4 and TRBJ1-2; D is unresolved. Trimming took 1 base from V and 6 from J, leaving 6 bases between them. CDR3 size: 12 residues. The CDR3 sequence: CASSLGLHGYTF. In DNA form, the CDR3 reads TGTGCCAGCAGTTTAGGTTTACATGGCTACACCTTC.

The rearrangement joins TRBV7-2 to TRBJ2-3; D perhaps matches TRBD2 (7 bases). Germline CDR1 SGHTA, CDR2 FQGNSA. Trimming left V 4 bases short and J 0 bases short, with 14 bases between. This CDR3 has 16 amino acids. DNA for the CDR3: TGTGCCAGCAGCTGGAGGGGGGGCACTAGCACAGATACGCAGTATTTT. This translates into CASSWRGGTSTDTQYF.

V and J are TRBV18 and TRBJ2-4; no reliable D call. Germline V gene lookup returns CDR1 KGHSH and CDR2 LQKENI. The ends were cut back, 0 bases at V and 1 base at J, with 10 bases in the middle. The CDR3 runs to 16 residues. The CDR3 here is CASSPPLPSAKNIQYF. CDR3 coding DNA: TGTGCCAGCTCACCACCCCTCCCCAGTGCCAAAAACATTCAGTACTTC.

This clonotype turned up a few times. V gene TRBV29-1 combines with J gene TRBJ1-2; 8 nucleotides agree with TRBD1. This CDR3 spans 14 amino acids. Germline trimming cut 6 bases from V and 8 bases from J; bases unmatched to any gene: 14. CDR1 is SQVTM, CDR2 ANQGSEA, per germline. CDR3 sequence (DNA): TGCAGCGTCGCCTTTGACAGGGGAGGAAGCGGCTACACCTTC. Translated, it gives CSVAFDRGGSGYTF.

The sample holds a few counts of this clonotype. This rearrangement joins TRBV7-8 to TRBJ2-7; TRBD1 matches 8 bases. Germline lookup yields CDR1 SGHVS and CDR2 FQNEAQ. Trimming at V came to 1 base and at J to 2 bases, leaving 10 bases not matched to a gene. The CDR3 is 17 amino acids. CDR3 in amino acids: CASSLGWGRGLTYEQYF. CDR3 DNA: TGTGCCAGCAGCTTAGGGTGGGGCAGGGGGCTAACCTACGAGCAGTACTTC.

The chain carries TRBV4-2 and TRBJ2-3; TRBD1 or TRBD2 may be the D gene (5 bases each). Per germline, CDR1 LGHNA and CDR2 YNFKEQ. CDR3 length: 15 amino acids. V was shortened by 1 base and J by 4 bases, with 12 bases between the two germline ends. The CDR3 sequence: CASSQGGTVPDTQYF. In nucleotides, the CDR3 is TGTGCCAGCAGCCAAGGGGGGACGGTCCCAGATACGCAGTATTTT.

This CDR3 is CASSPRQHNRYGYTF. The CDR3 DNA is TGTGCCAGCAGCCCCCGACAGCACAATCGCTATGGCTACACCTTC. The genes are TRBV21-1 and TRBJ1-2; the table's D call, TRBD1, was not checked against the DNA. TRBV21-1 is shown as a pseudogene. The CDR3 spans 15 residues.

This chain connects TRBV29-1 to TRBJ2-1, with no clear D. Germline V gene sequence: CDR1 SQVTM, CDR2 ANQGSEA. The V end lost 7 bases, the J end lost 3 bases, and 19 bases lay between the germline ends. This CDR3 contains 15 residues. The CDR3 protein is CSAGFRLQSYNEQFF. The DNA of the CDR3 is TGCAGCGCCGGGTTCCGATTACAGAGCTACAATGAGCAGTTCTTC.

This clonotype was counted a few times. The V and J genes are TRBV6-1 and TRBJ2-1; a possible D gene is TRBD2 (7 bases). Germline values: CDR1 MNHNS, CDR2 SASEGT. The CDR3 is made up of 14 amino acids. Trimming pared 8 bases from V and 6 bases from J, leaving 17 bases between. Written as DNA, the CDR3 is TGTGCCAGCCGTGGGACGGGGGGCTCCAATGAGCAGTTCTTC. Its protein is CASRGTGGSNEQFF.